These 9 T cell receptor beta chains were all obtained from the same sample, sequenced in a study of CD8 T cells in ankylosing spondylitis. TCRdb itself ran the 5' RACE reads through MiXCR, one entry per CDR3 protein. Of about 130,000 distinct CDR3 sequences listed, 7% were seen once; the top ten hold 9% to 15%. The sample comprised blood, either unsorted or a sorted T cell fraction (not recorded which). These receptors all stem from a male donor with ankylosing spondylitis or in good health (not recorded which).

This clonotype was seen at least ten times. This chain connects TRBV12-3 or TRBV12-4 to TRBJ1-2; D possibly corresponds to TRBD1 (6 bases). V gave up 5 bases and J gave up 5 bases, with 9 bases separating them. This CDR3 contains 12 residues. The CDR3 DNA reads TGTGCCAGCAGTCTCGGGACATATGGCTACACCTTC. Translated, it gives CASSLGTYGYTF.

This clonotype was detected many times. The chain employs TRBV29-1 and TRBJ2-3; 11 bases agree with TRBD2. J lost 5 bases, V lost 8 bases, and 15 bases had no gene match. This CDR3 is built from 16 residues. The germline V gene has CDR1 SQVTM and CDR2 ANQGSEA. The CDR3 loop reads CSTRSRLAGSGDTQYF. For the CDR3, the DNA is TGCAGCACTCGATCGAGACTAGCGGGATCGGGAGATACGCAGTATTTT.

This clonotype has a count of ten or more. The CDR3 DNA reads as TGTGCCAGCAGTGAAGAGGGGTCCGGGCGTCCTTTCTTT. Its protein product is CASSEEGSGRPFF. V usage is TRBV2 and J usage is TRBJ1-1, with D maybe TRBD1 (5 bases). V gave up 1 base and J gave up 12 bases, with 15 bases separating them. Germline-derived CDR1 and CDR2 are SNHLY and FYNNEI. The CDR3 is 13 residues long.

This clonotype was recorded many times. The CDR3 loop is CASDAGRRNEQFF. DNA of the CDR3: TGTGCCAGCGACGCCGGGCGACGCAATGAGCAGTTCTTC. The chain carries TRBV12-3 or TRBV12-4 and TRBJ2-1; D is unclear. Trimming removed 8 bases from V and 6 bases from J, with 14 bases in between. CDR3 size: 13 residues.

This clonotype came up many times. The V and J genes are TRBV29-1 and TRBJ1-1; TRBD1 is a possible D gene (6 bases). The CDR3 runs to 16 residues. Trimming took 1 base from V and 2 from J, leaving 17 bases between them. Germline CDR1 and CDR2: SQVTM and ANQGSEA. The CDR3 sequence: CSVEGLRGKGNTEAFF. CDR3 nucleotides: TGCAGCGTTGAAGGGCTCAGGGGAAAGGGAAACACTGAAGCTTTCTTT.

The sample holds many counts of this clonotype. CDR3 DNA: TGTGCCAGCATTCTTACTGCGCCAACCCCCACAGATACGCAGTATTTT. It encodes CASILTAPTPTDTQYF. The chain combines TRBV2 with TRBJ2-3; D gene unclear. V was clipped by 7 bases and J by 2 bases, with 19 bases between them. This CDR3 comprises 16 residues. The germline V gene encodes CDR1 SNHLY and CDR2 FYNNEI. The whole variable domain, filled in from reference TRBV2 and TRBJ2-3, reads EPEVTQTPSHQVTQMGQEVILRCVPISNHLYFYWYRQILGQKVEFLVSFYNNEISEKSEIFDDQFSVERPDGSNFTLKIRSTKLEDSAMYFCASILTAPTPTDTQYFGPGTRLTVL.

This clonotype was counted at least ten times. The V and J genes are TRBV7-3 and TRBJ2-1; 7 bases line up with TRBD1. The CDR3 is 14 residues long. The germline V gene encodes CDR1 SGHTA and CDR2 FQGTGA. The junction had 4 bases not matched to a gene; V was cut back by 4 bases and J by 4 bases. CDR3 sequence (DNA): TGTGCCAGCAGCTCCGGGACAGAGTACAATGAGCAGTTCTTC. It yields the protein CASSSGTEYNEQFF.

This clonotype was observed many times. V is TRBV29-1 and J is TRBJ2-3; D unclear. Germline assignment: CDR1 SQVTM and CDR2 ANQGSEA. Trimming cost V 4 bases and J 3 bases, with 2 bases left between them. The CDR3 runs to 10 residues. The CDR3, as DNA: TGCAGCGTTGGTACAGATACGCAGTATTTT. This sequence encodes CSVGTDTQYF.

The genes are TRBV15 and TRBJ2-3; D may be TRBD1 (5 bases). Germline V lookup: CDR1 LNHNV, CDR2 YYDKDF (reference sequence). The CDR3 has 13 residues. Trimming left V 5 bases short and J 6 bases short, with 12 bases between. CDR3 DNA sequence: TGTGCCACCAGCCCCCCCAAGGGGGATACGCAGTATTTT. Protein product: CATSPPKGDTQYF.